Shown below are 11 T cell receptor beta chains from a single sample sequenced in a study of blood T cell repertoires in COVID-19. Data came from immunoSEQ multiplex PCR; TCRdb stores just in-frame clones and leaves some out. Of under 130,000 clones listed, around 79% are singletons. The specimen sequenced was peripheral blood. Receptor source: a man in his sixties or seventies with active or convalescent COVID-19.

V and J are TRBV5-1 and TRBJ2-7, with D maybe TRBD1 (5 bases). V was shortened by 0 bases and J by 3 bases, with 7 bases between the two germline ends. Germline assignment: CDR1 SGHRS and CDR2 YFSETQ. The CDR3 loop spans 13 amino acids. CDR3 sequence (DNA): TGCGCCAGCAGCTTGGGACAGTACTACGAGCAGTACTTC. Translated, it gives CASSLGQYYEQYF.

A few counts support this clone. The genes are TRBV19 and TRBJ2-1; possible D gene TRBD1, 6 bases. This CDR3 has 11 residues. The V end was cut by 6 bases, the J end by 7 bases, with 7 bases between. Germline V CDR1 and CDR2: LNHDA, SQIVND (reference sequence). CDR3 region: CASSDRNEQFF. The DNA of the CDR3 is TGTGCCAGTAGCGACAGGAATGAGCAGTTCTTC.

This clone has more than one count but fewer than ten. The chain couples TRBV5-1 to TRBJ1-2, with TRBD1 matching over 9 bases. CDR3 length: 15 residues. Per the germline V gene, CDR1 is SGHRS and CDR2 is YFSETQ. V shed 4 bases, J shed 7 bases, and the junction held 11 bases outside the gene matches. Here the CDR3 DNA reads TGCGCCAGCAGCCGTGGGGGGGACAGGGCTTCTGGCTACACCTTC. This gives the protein CASSRGGDRASGYTF. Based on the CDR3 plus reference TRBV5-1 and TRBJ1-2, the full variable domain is KAGVTQTPRYLIKTRGQQVTLSCSPISGHRSVSWYQQTPGQGLQFLFEYFSETQRNKGNFPGRFSGRQFSNSRSEMNVSTLELGDSALYLCASSRGGDRASGYTFGSGTRLTVV.

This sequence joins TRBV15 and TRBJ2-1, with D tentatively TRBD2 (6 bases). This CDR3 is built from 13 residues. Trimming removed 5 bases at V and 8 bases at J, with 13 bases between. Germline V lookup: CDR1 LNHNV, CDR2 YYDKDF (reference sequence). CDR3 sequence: CATSRATGDEQFF. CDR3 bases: TGTGCCACCAGCCGGGCGACGGGGGATGAGCAGTTCTTC.

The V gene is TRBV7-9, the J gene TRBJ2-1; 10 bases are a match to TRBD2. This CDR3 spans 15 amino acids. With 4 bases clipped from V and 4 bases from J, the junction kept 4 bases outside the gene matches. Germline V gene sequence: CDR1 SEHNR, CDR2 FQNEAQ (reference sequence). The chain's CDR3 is CASSYGLAEYNEQFF. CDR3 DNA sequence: TGTGCCAGCAGCTACGGACTAGCGGAGTACAATGAGCAGTTCTTC.

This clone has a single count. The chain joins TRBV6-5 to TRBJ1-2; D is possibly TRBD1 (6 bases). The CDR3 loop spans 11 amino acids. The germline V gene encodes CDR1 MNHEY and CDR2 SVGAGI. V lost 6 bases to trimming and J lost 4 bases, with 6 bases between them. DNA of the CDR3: TGTGCCAGCAGGGGGGCCTATGGCTACACCTTC. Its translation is CASRGAYGYTF.

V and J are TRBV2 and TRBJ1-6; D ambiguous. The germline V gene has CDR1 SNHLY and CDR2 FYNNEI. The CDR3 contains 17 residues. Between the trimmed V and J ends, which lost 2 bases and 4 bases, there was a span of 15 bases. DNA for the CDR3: TGTGCCAGCAGTGAACGGAGGGCCCAGAGTTATAATTCACCCCTCCACTTT. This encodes CASSERRAQSYNSPLHF.

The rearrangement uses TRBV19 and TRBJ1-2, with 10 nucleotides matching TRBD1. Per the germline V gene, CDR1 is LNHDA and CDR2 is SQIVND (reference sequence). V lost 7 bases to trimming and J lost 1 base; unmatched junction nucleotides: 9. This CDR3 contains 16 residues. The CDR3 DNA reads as TGTGCCAGTACCCCCCCCGGACAGGGGGGTAACTATGGCTACACCTTC. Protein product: CASTPPGQGGNYGYTF.

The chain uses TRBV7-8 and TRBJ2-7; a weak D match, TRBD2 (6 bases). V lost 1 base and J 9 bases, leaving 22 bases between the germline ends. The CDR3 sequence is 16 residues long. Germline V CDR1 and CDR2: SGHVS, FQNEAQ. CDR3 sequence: CASSLGLQSLVSGQYF. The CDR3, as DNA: TGTGCCAGCAGCTTAGGCCTGCAGTCCCTCGTTAGCGGGCAGTACTTC.

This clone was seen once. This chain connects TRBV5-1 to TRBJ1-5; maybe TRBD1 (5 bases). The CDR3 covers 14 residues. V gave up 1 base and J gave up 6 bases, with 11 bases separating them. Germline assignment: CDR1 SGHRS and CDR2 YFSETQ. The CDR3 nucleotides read TGCGCCAGCAGCTTGAACCAGGGAGGTCAGCCCCAGCATTTT. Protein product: CASSLNQGGQPQHF. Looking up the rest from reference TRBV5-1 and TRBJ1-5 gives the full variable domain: KAGVTQTPRYLIKTRGQQVTLSCSPISGHRSVSWYQQTPGQGLQFLFEYFSETQRNKGNFPGRFSGRQFSNSRSEMNVSTLELGDSALYLCASSLNQGGQPQHFGDGTRLSIL.

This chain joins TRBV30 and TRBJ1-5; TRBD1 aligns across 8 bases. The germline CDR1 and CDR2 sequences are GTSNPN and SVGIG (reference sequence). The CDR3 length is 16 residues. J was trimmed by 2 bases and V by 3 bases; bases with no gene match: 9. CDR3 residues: CAWSYGQGGGNQPQHF. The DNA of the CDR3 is TGTGCCTGGAGCTACGGACAGGGTGGGGGCAATCAGCCCCAGCATTTT.